Listed below are T cell receptor beta chains from one sample, sequenced in a study of blood T cells in healthy people across ages. TCRdb analysed the 5' RACE reads with MiXCR anew, one entry per CDR3 protein. The data hold hundreds of thousands of distinct CDR3 sequences, with roughly half observed a single time. Sequencing input: blood. All receptors derive from a woman of 80 years or more in good health. Each CDR3 is given with its conserved first and last residue. A D gene is named only where the DNA matches it firmly. Only some rows state a clone size, as once, few, many or a class for expanded clones.

j_call,clone_size,d_call,v_call,cdr3_nt,cdr3_aa
TRBJ1-5,few,-,TRBV2,TGTGCCAGCATGGGGTGGGATCAGCCCCAGCATTTT,CASMGWDQPQHF
TRBJ2-7,few,-,TRBV5-1,TGCACCAGCAGCTTGAACCCACAGGGTAGTTACGAGCAGTACTTC,CTSSLNPQGSYEQYF
TRBJ2-1,-,-,TRBV7-9,TGTGCCAGCAGCTTAGCAGGACAGTCCAATGAGCAGTTCTTC,CASSLAGQSNEQFF
TRBJ2-2,many,-,TRBV2,TGTGCCAGCTCTCCCAGGGCCGGGGAGCTGTTTTTT,CASSPRAGELFF
TRBJ1-5,-,-,TRBV20-1,TGCAGTGCCCCGCAGCGGCCGCTCATCTATAGCAATCAGCCCCAGCATTTT,CSAPQRPLIYSNQPQHF
TRBJ2-7,-,-,TRBV29-1,TGCAGCGTGAGTTGGTCCACCTACGAGCAGTACTTC,CSVSWSTYEQYF
TRBJ2-5,many,-,TRBV20-1,TGCAGTGCTAGGGGTAGGAGTCAAGAGACCCAGTACTTC,CSARGRSQETQYF
TRBJ2-2,few,TRBD2,TRBV4-1,TGCGCCAGCAGCCAATCCGGGACTAAGAACACCGGGGAGCTGTTTTTT,CASSQSGTKNTGELFF
TRBJ2-1,-,TRBD2,TRBV12-3/TRBV12-4,TGTGCCAGCAGCCCAGTTGTGGCGGGGGGTTACAATGAGCAGTTCTTC,CASSPVVAGGYNEQFF
TRBJ2-3,many,-,TRBV5-1,TGCGCCAGCAGCTTAGGCGGGGGCGAGACAGATACGCAGTATTTT,CASSLGGGETDTQYF
TRBJ1-6,-,TRBD1,TRBV6-1,TGTGCCAGCAGAAAGACAGGGACTTCCTCACCCCTCCACTTT,CASRKTGTSSPLHF
TRBJ2-3,few,-,TRBV30,TGTGCCTGGAGTCAATCCACAGATACGCAGTATTTT,CAWSQSTDTQYF
TRBJ2-7,-,TRBD1,TRBV5-1,TGCGCCAGCAGCCAAACGGGACAGGGGAGGTACGAGCAGTACTTC,CASSQTGQGRYEQYF
TRBJ2-5,many,TRBD2,TRBV4-2,TGTGCCAGCAGCCAAGGAGCGGGAGCTATAGAGACCCAGTACTTC,CASSQGAGAIETQYF
TRBJ2-3,many,-,TRBV7-9,TGTGCCAGCAGCGCCCGGGACAGCACAGATACGCAGTATTTT,CASSARDSTDTQYF
TRBJ1-1,once,TRBD1,TRBV7-9,TGTGCCAGCAGACGACCCAGGGGGGAGGTGAACACTGAAGCTTTCTTT,CASRRPRGEVNTEAFF
TRBJ1-4,few,-,TRBV5-1,TGCGCCAGCAGCTTGTATGCAACTAATGAAAAACTGTTTTTT,CASSLYATNEKLFF
TRBJ2-7,-,-,TRBV20-1,TGCAGTGCTAAGGACAGTCTACCCTACAATGAGCAGTACTTC,CSAKDSLPYNEQYF
TRBJ1-1,-,-,TRBV2,TGTGCCAGCAGCTCGGAGGTAGTCTCTGAAGCTTTCTTT,CASSSEVVSEAFF
TRBJ1-5,-,-,TRBV25-1,TGTGCCAGCAGTGACTCGTGGACCTTGGGCAATCAGCCCCAGCATTTT,CASSDSWTLGNQPQHF
TRBJ2-5,-,TRBD2,TRBV2,TGTGCCAGCCTTAAGGGACTAGCGGTCGAGACCCAGTACTTC,CASLKGLAVETQYF
TRBJ2-1,-,TRBD2,TRBV10-3,TGTGCCATCAGTGAGTGGGGGACTAGCAGAGAGCAGTTCTTC,CAISEWGTSREQFF
TRBJ2-2,-,-,TRBV2,TGTGCCAGCAGCGACCCTATAGGAAACACCGGGGAGCTGTTTTTT,CASSDPIGNTGELFF
TRBJ2-5,-,-,TRBV6-5,TGTGCCAGCAGGGTCTTGTCCGGGGGCCCGGGGAATGAGCAGTACTTC,CASRVLSGGPGNEQYF
TRBJ1-2,few,TRBD1,TRBV27,TGTGCCAGCAGCCCGCGCCGTTCCGGGACAGGCGTTAACTATGGCTACACCTTC,CASSPRRSGTGVNYGYTF
TRBJ1-3,-,-,TRBV5-1,TGCGCCAGCAGCTTGGACAGGACCTTCTCTGGAAACACCATATATTTT,CASSLDRTFSGNTIYF
TRBJ1-1,-,-,TRBV18,TGTGCCAGCTCACCTTCTGAGACAGCGAACACTGAAGCTTTCTTT,CASSPSETANTEAFF
TRBJ1-2,-,-,TRBV3-1,TGTGCCTGCAGCCAAGTTGCGGAAAACCACTATGGCTACACCTTC,CACSQVAENHYGYTF
TRBJ2-6,-,-,TRBV24-1,TGTGCCACCAGTGAGGGTTGGTCTGGGGCCAACGTCCTGACTTTC,CATSEGWSGANVLTF
TRBJ2-1,-,TRBD2,TRBV29-1,TGCAGCGTTGAACTAGCGGGGGGATATAGTGAGCAGTTCTTC,CSVELAGGYSEQFF
TRBJ2-7,-,-,TRBV7-8,TGTGCCAGCAGCCTGTTGGACGGGAGCTCCTACGAGCAGTACTTC,CASSLLDGSSYEQYF
TRBJ1-4,-,-,TRBV7-9,TGTGCCAGCACCCTGCTGGCCACGCCTAATGAAAAACTGTTTTTT,CASTLLATPNEKLFF
TRBJ2-3,-,-,TRBV5-1,TGCGCCAGCAGCCCAACGGGATTCGGCACAGATACGCAGTATTTT,CASSPTGFGTDTQYF
TRBJ2-3,many,-,TRBV9,TGTGCCAGCAGCGTAGCGCTTAGCACAGATACGCAGTATTTT,CASSVALSTDTQYF
TRBJ2-5,-,-,TRBV7-2,TGTGCCAGCAGCTTAGCGAGAGAGGCCCAGTACTTC,CASSLAREAQYF
TRBJ1-1,-,TRBD1,TRBV10-3,TGTGCCATCAGTGAGAGGGACAGCGACACTGAAGCTTTCTTT,CAISERDSDTEAFF
TRBJ2-1,-,TRBD2,TRBV7-9,TGTGCCAGCAGCCCCCTGTTGGGGGGGAACTACAATGAGCAGTTCTTC,CASSPLLGGNYNEQFF
TRBJ2-2,many,-,TRBV9,TGTGCCAGCGGTGTGACCCACGAGATGACCGGGGAGCTGTTTTTT,CASGVTHEMTGELFF
TRBJ2-7,-,TRBD1,TRBV7-9,TGTGCCAGCAGCCCGTCACCGACAGGGGCGCACGAGCAGTACTTC,CASSPSPTGAHEQYF
TRBJ2-1,many,TRBD2,TRBV10-3,TGTGCCATCAGTGAGCGGCGGCGAAGCGGGAGGGATTTCAATGAGCAGTTCTTC,CAISERRRSGRDFNEQFF
TRBJ2-1,-,-,TRBV25-1,TGTGCCAGCAATGCCCTTGGCGGGGACTACAATGAGCAGTTCTTC,CASNALGGDYNEQFF
TRBJ2-7,few,-,TRBV7-9,TGTGCCAGCAGCTCGGATGGCGGCTCCTACGAGCAGTACTTC,CASSSDGGSYEQYF
TRBJ2-5,many,TRBD2,TRBV10-3,TGTGCCATCAGTGAGTCGAGTGGCCCGCTCCGGGACTACTTACAAGAGACCCAGTACTTC,CAISESSGPLRDYLQETQYF
TRBJ2-2,few,TRBD2,TRBV12-3/TRBV12-4,TGTGCCAGCAGCCCCGGTGCAGCGGGGGCCGGGGAGCTGTTTTTT,CASSPGAAGAGELFF
TRBJ2-3,once,-,TRBV2,TGTGCCAGCAGCTCCCCCCAAGGCGGTACGCAGTATTTT,CASSSPQGGTQYF
TRBJ2-6,-,-,TRBV7-9,TGTGCCAGCAGCTCACTTGGGGAGGCTGGGGCCAACGTCCTGACTTTC,CASSSLGEAGANVLTF
TRBJ2-1,few,TRBD2,TRBV7-2,TGTGCCAGCAGCTTTACTAGCGGGGGGGGGTACAATGAGCAGTTCTTC,CASSFTSGGGYNEQFF
TRBJ2-5,once,-,TRBV7-2,TGTGCCAGCCGCAGGGAACAGGGAATCCAAGAGACCCAGTACTTC,CASRREQGIQETQYF
TRBJ1-5,many,TRBD1,TRBV18,TGTGCCAGCTCACCCACGCAGGGGGCCTTTCAGCCCCAGCATTTT,CASSPTQGAFQPQHF
TRBJ1-4,-,-,TRBV2,TGTGCCAGCAGTGGTGCATACGTTGAGAAACTGTTTTTT,CASSGAYVEKLFF
TRBJ1-2,once,TRBD1,TRBV20-1,TGCAGTGCGCAAGCTACAGGGGGCGTTCTCTATGGCTACACCTTC,CSAQATGGVLYGYTF
TRBJ2-5,-,-,TRBV20-1,TGCAGTGCTAGAGGACCTCTCCGAGGCCCACAAGAGACCCAGTACTTC,CSARGPLRGPQETQYF
TRBJ2-1,-,-,TRBV5-4,TGTGCCAGCAGCGATGAAAGGGGGGGTCTGAATGAGCAGTTCTTC,CASSDERGGLNEQFF
TRBJ1-1,-,TRBD1,TRBV5-1,TGCGCCAGCAGCCAGACAGGGAAGAACACTGAAGCTTTCTTT,CASSQTGKNTEAFF
TRBJ2-1,once,-,TRBV7-9,-,CASSPVGRINEQFFGPGTFF